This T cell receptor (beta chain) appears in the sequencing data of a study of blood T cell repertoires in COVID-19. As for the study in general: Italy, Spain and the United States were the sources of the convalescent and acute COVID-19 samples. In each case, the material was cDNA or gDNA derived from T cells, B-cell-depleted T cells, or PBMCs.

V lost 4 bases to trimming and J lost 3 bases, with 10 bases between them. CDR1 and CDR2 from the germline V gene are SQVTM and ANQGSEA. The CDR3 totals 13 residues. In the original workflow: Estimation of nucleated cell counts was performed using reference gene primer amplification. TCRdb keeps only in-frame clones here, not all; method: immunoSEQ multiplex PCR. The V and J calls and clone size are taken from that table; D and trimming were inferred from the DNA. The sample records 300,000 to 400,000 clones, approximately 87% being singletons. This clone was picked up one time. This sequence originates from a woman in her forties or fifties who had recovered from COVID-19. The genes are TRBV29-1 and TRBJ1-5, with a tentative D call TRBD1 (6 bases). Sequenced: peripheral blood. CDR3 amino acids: CSVATGLNQPQHF. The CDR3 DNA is TGCAGCGTTGCGACAGGTCTCAATCAGCCCCAGCATTTT.